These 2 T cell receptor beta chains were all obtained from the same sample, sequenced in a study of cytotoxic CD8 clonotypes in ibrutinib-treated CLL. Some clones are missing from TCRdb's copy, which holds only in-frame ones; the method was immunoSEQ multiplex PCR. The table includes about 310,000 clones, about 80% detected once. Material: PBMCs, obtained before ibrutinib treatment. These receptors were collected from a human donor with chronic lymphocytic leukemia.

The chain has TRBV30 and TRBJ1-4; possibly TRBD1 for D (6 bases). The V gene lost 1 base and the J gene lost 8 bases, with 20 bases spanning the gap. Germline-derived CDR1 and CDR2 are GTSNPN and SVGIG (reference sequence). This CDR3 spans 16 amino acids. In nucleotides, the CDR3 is TGTGCCTGGAGTGGGGGGCCTCCGGGACGGGGCGAAAAACTGTTTTTT. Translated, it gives CAWSGGPPGRGEKLFF.

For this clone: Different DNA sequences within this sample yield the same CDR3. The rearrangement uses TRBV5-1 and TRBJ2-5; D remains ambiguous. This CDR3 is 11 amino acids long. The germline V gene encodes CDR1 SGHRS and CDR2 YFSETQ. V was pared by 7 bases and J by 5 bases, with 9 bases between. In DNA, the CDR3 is TGCGCCAGCTCCTCTAGGGAGACCCAGTACTTC. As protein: CASSSRETQYF.